The 32 T cell receptor beta chains below all came from one sample that was sequenced in a study of OX40 agonist ivuxolimab in advanced cancers. Clones were sequenced by immunoSEQ multiplex PCR, and TCRdb holds only the in-frame ones, with some missing. The sample lists some 69,000 clones; about 90% were seen once. The specimen comprised CD4+ or CD8+ T cells sorted from blood, sampled in a trial of the OX40 agonist ivuxolimab. The receptors shown here come from an adult with an advanced solid tumor such as melanoma, head and neck, liver or kidney cancer.

The chain employs TRBV5-1 and TRBJ2-1, with 10 positions matching TRBD2. This CDR3 spans 15 amino acids. Unmatched junction bases numbered 3, after V lost 2 bases and J lost 4 bases. The germline CDR1 and CDR2 sequences are SGHRS and YFSETQ. The CDR3 DNA is TGCGCCAGCAGCTTTGTAGCGGGAGGTTACAATGAGCAGTTCTTC. Protein: CASSFVAGGYNEQFF.

The V and J genes are TRBV5-6 and TRBJ1-4; no clear D. Per germline, CDR1 SGHDT and CDR2 YYEEEE. Trimming stripped 0 bases from V and 5 bases from J, with 8 bases between. The CDR3 covers 14 residues. Written as DNA, the CDR3 is TGTGCCAGCAGCTTGGGAAGGATAAATGAAAAACTGTTTTTT. This gives the protein CASSLGRINEKLFF.

This clone was detected once. The chain has TRBV21-1 and TRBJ2-1; TRBD1 reflects the table's D call only, with no check against the DNA. TRBV21-1 is a listed pseudogene. The CDR3 length is 12 residues. The CDR3 loop is CASDRFYNEQFF. The CDR3 DNA sequence: TGTGCCAGCGACAGGTTTTACAATGAGCAGTTCTTC.

The chain recombines TRBV19 with TRBJ2-3; the match to TRBD1 covers 10 bases. Per germline, CDR1 LNHDA and CDR2 SQIVND (reference sequence). CDR3 length: 15 amino acids. Trimming removed 9 bases from V and 2 bases from J; junction bases left unmatched: 8. The CDR3: CARSPGTGDTDTQYF. CDR3 nucleotides: TGTGCCAGATCCCCCGGGACAGGGGACACAGATACGCAGTATTTT.

J is TRBJ1-4 and V is TRBV5-1, with D possibly TRBD1 on 5 matching bases. Germline CDR1 SGHRS, CDR2 YFSETQ. V lost 4 bases to trimming and J lost 0 bases, with 10 bases between them. The CDR3 has 15 amino acids. The CDR3 DNA sequence: TGCGCCAGCAGCCCAACGGACACAACTAATGAAAAACTGTTTTTT. Translating gives CASSPTDTTNEKLFF.

The chain carries TRBV28 and TRBJ2-7; no clear D. The ends were cut back, 7 bases at V and 1 base at J, with 11 bases in the middle. The CDR3 is 13 amino acids. CDR1 and CDR2 from the germline V gene are MDHEN and SYDVKM. The CDR3 nucleotides are TGTGCCAGCACGGTGGCCGCGTCCTACGAGCAGTACTTC. Its translation is CASTVAASYEQYF.

V is TRBV7-3 and J is TRBJ1-5; tentative D call: TRBD1 (6 bases). Between the trimmed V and J ends, which lost 5 bases and 7 bases, there was a span of 18 bases. The CDR3 is 15 amino acids. Germline V gives CDR1 SGHTA, CDR2 FQGTGA. DNA of the CDR3: TGTGCCAGCAGCCCGTTTCCCAACAGGGCCCAGCCCCAGCATTTT. The encoded protein is CASSPFPNRAQPQHF.

This chain joins TRBV5-1 and TRBJ2-6; 9 bases are a match to TRBD2. Trimming at V came to 1 base and at J to 0 bases, leaving 2 bases not matched to a gene. The CDR3 is 17 amino acids. Germline V gene data show CDR1 as SGHRS and CDR2 as YFSETQ. CDR3 bases: TGCGCCAGCAGCTTGCTAGCGGGGACCTCTGGGGCCAACGTCCTGACTTTC. Residues: CASSLLAGTSGANVLTF.

The chain carries TRBV28 and TRBJ2-5, with 8 bases matching TRBD1. The DNA matches TRBJ2-7 better at its end, which makes the J call doubtful. There are 15 residues in the CDR3. The germline V gene has CDR1 MDHEN and CDR2 SYDVKM. The CDR3 DNA reads as TGTGCCAGCAGTTTACAGGGGGCCCGATCTAACGAGCAGTACTTC. Translated: CASSLQGARSNEQYF.

The chain is built from TRBV28 and TRBJ1-4; a weak D match, TRBD1 (5 bases). The CDR3 has 14 residues. V was cut by 2 bases and J by 7 bases, with 11 bases left in between. Germline V CDR1 and CDR2: MDHEN, SYDVKM. The CDR3 bases are TGTGCCAGCAGTTTAAGTCAGGGAGTTGAAAAACTGTTTTTT. Translating it yields CASSLSQGVEKLFF.

The chain couples TRBV18 to TRBJ2-1; 14 nucleotides agree with TRBD2. Germline V lookup: CDR1 KGHSH, CDR2 LQKENI. V lost 3 bases and J lost 2; bases outside the gene matches: 9. This CDR3 comprises 19 residues. The CDR3 loop is CASSPRLAGGSWTYNEQFF. In DNA form, the CDR3 reads TGTGCCAGCTCACCTAGACTAGCGGGAGGGTCTTGGACCTACAATGAGCAGTTCTTC.

The rearrangement uses TRBV7-2 and TRBJ2-5; 7 nucleotides agree with TRBD2. V lost 3 bases to trimming and J lost 3 bases; unmatched junction nucleotides: 19. The CDR3 length is 19 residues. Germline V gene sequence: CDR1 SGHTA, CDR2 FQGNSA. The CDR3 region has the DNA TGTGCCAGCAGCTTGCAGGGAAGGAGTTTGCGGGAGCTGGAAGAGACCCAGTACTTC. Translating it yields CASSLQGRSLRELEETQYF.

This chain joins TRBV4-3 and TRBJ2-2, with 8 bases lining up with TRBD2. The V gene's germline CDR1 is LGHNA and CDR2 YSLEER. The CDR3 loop spans 17 amino acids. Germline trimming cut 0 bases from V and 3 bases from J; bases unmatched to any gene: 6. The CDR3 is CASSQDYGTSYTGELFF. CDR3 nucleotide sequence: TGCGCCAGCAGCCAAGATTACGGGACTAGTTACACCGGGGAGCTGTTTTTT.

The chain has TRBV10-3 and TRBJ1-3, with D perhaps TRBD1 (6 bases). The CDR3 length is 16 residues. V was clipped by 8 bases and J by 2 bases, with 19 bases between them. In germline, CDR1 is ENHRY, CDR2 SYGVKD. CDR3 in amino acids: CAIRRGQGKAGNTIYF. CDR3 DNA: TGTGCCATCCGGCGGGGGCAGGGGAAGGCTGGAAACACCATATATTTT.

The chain is built from TRBV9 and TRBJ2-2, with 7 bases lining up with TRBD2. The germline V gene has CDR1 SGDLS and CDR2 YYNGEE. V gave up 5 bases and J gave up 5 bases; unmatched junction bases: 6. The CDR3 consists of 14 residues. CDR3 residues: CASSREGKTGELFF. The CDR3 bases are TGTGCCAGCAGTAGGGAGGGGAAGACCGGGGAGCTGTTTTTT.

This clone appeared once. The rearrangement links TRBV7-6 to TRBJ2-1; 8 nucleotides match TRBD2. This CDR3 contains 16 residues. Trimming at V came to 2 bases and at J to 3 bases, leaving 6 bases not matched to a gene. Germline assignment: CDR1 SGHVS and CDR2 FNYEAQ. The CDR3 loop reads CASSLQAGDLYNEQFF. In DNA form, the CDR3 reads TGTGCCAGCAGCTTACAAGCGGGAGATCTCTACAATGAGCAGTTCTTC.

The chain couples TRBV5-6 to TRBJ1-2, with 8 bases lining up with TRBD1. The CDR3 contains 14 residues. After removal of 2 bases from V and 8 bases from J, the junction contained 8 bases not matched to a gene. Per the germline V gene, CDR1 is SGHDT and CDR2 is YYEEEE. CDR3 in DNA: TGTGCCAGCAGCTTTTTGGACAGGGCCGGGGGCTACACCTTC. It yields the protein CASSFLDRAGGYTF. The complete variable domain, with remaining parts taken from reference TRBV5-6 and TRBJ1-2, reads DAGVTQSPTHLIKTRGQQVTLRCSPKSGHDTVSWYQQALGQGPQFIFQYYEEEERQRGNFPDRFSGHQFPNYSSELNVNALLLGDSALYLCASSFLDRAGGYTFGSGTRLTVV.

This clone was observed a single time. V and J are TRBV15 and TRBJ2-1, with D tentatively TRBD2 (5 bases). This CDR3 spans 12 amino acids. Germline V gene data show CDR1 as LNHNV and CDR2 as YYDKDF (reference sequence). Trimming took 3 bases from V and 10 from J, leaving 10 bases between them. The CDR3 spells CATSSSRLEQFF. CDR3 in DNA: TGTGCCACCAGCAGCTCTCGACTAGAGCAGTTCTTC.

The V gene is TRBV28, the J gene TRBJ1-4, with D perhaps matching TRBD1 (6 bases). Trimming shortened V by 7 bases and J by 4 bases, and 28 bases separated the two germline ends. This CDR3 region has 19 residues. Germline CDR1 reads MDHEN; CDR2 reads SYDVKM. DNA of the CDR3: TGTGCCAGCATCCCGGGCGGGTTCGGGCAGGGGTCTCATAATGAAAAACTGTTTTTT. It specifies CASIPGGFGQGSHNEKLFF.

The V gene is TRBV9, the J gene TRBJ2-2; 8 nucleotides align to TRBD2. J was trimmed by 1 base and V by 7 bases; bases with no gene match: 18. Looked up from germline, CDR1 is SGDLS and CDR2 is YYNGEE. This CDR3 comprises 19 residues. CDR3 coding DNA: TGTGCCAGCGGACGTACAGGGCGGGGGCTAGCGGGGAACACCGGGGAGCTGTTTTTT. This encodes CASGRTGRGLAGNTGELFF.

The chain employs TRBV27 and TRBJ2-7, with a weak D call TRBD2 (6 bases). Germline-derived CDR1 and CDR2 are MNHEY and SMNVEV (reference sequence). Trimming removed 6 bases at V and 2 bases at J, with 23 bases between. This CDR3 comprises 17 residues. The CDR3 nucleotides are TGTGCCAGCAGAAGTTGGTTCGGAGGGTTAAGGGCCTACGAGCAGTACTTC. Protein sequence: CASRSWFGGLRAYEQYF.

The chain is built from TRBV6-5 and TRBJ1-5; no firm D call. The CDR3 runs 13 residues. CDR1 and CDR2 from the germline V gene are MNHEY and SVGAGI. V was clipped by 6 bases and J by 6 bases, with 12 bases between them. In DNA, the CDR3 is TGTGCCAGCAGACTCGGAGCTAGTCAGCCCCAGCATTTT. Translated, it gives CASRLGASQPQHF.

The chain recombines TRBV2 with TRBJ2-5; TRBD2 aligns across 7 bases. The CDR3 has 15 residues. Germline CDR1 SNHLY, CDR2 FYNNEI. The trim removed 5 bases at V and 1 base at J, leaving 7 bases unmatched. CDR3: CASSSPGLLQETQYF. The CDR3 nucleotides read TGTGCCAGCAGTTCCCCGGGACTACTCCAAGAGACCCAGTACTTC.

V gene TRBV5-6 combines with J gene TRBJ1-2; D uncertain. CDR1 SGHDT and CDR2 YYEEEE come from the germline V gene. V lost 1 base, J lost 12 bases, and 10 bases lay in between. This CDR3 has 11 amino acids. This chain's CDR3 is CASSLNDGDTF. DNA of the CDR3: TGTGCCAGCAGCTTGAACGACGGGGACACCTTC.

The chain is built from TRBV7-9 and TRBJ2-7, with D possibly matching TRBD2 (7 bases). Between the trimmed V and J ends, which lost 5 bases and 7 bases, there was a span of 15 bases. Germline V lookup: CDR1 SEHNR, CDR2 FQNEAQ (reference sequence). This CDR3 is built from 13 residues. Here the CDR3 DNA reads TGTGCCAGCAGCATTATCAGGGGAGGGGAGCAGTACTTC. This gives the protein CASSIIRGGEQYF.

J is TRBJ2-5 and V is TRBV7-2; the D is unclear. The V and J ends lost 4 bases and 7 bases respectively, with 19 bases between them. There are 15 residues in the CDR3. Per the germline V gene, CDR1 is SGHTA and CDR2 is FQGNSA. The CDR3 protein is CASSSQASGFVTQYF. The CDR3 bases are TGTGCCAGCAGCTCCCAGGCCTCCGGGTTTGTGACCCAGTACTTC.

The chain combines TRBV5-1 with TRBJ2-7; TRBD2 agrees at 13 bases. There are 16 residues in the CDR3. The trim removed 5 bases at V and 3 bases at J, leaving 8 bases unmatched. Germline V gene data show CDR1 as SGHRS and CDR2 as YFSETQ. The CDR3 nucleotides are TGCGCCAGCAGTCCCGGGACTAGCGGGACAGTCTACGAGCAGTACTTC. This gives the protein CASSPGTSGTVYEQYF.

A single count supports this clone. This rearrangement joins TRBV6-6 to TRBJ1-2; 10 bases are shared with TRBD1. Germline CDR1 is MNHNY and CDR2 is SVGAGI (reference sequence). Trimming removed 5 bases from V and 4 bases from J; junction bases left unmatched: 7. This CDR3 region has 15 residues. CDR3 DNA: TGTGCCAGCAGTCCCAGGGACAGGGGTGGCTATGGCTACACCTTC. Encoded protein: CASSPRDRGGYGYTF.

The V and J genes are TRBV18 and TRBJ2-7; tentatively, D is TRBD1 (6 bases). The germline V gene has CDR1 KGHSH and CDR2 LQKENI. Between the trimmed V and J ends, which lost 4 bases and 4 bases, there was a span of 14 bases. CDR3 length: 14 amino acids. Written as DNA, the CDR3 is TGTGCCAGCTCACTTGGGACAAATGGATACGAGCAGTACTTC. It translates to CASSLGTNGYEQYF.

In the case of this clone: Other DNA sequences within the sample encode an identical CDR3. The chain combines TRBV28 with TRBJ2-1, with 10 positions matching TRBD2. Trimming at V came to 8 bases and at J to 6 bases, leaving 16 bases not matched to a gene. Germline values: CDR1 MDHEN, CDR2 SYDVKM. This CDR3 is built from 17 residues. Here the CDR3 DNA reads TGTGCCAGCGGACTGACTAGCGGGTACCTTAAAGGCAATGAGCAGTTCTTC. Translating gives CASGLTSGYLKGNEQFF.

This sequence joins TRBV28 and TRBJ1-2; 8 positions agree with TRBD1. The CDR3 covers 13 residues. V dropped 3 bases and J dropped 7; count of bases not matched to a gene: 4. Germline V lookup: CDR1 MDHEN, CDR2 SYDVKM. The CDR3 is CASSFGDRPGYTF. For the CDR3, the DNA is TGTGCCAGCAGTTTCGGGGACAGGCCTGGCTACACCTTC.

The chain recombines TRBV7-2 with TRBJ2-7, with D unclear. The CDR3 has 13 residues. The germline CDR1 and CDR2 sequences are SGHTA and FQGNSA. The germline V and J ends were trimmed by 4 bases and 2 bases, with 9 bases remaining between them. CDR3 amino acids: CASSSRMAYEQYF. The CDR3 DNA follows: TGTGCCAGCAGCTCAAGGATGGCCTACGAGCAGTACTTC.